The 5 T cell receptor beta chains listed next were all sequenced from one sample in a study of shared clonotypes between healthy human individuals. Clones were read by immunoSEQ multiplex PCR, and TCRdb kept only the in-frame ones, dropping some. The sample carries some 2,000,000 clones, less than 95% recorded once. CD8 cells regarded as naive lacked CD45RO, were positively chosen for CCR7, and omitted terminally differentiated effector memory CD45RA+ cells. Specimen: naive CD8+ T cells sorted from blood. These receptors were obtained from a man younger than 35 in good health.

The rearrangement uses TRBV6-6 and TRBJ1-1; D is unclear. CDR3 length equals 12 residues. V was cut by 8 bases and J by 6 bases, with 13 bases left in between. Germline CDR1 is MNHNY and CDR2 is SVGAGI (reference sequence). The CDR3 nucleotides are TGTGCCAGCTCCGAGGTACGGGCTGAAGCTTTCTTT. Protein sequence: CASSEVRAEAFF.

This sequence joins TRBV7-9 and TRBJ2-7; TRBD1 matches 9 bases. The CDR3 contains 15 residues. Germline trimming cut 5 bases from V and 6 bases from J; bases unmatched to any gene: 11. Per the germline V gene, CDR1 is SEHNR and CDR2 is FQNEAQ (reference sequence). In DNA, the CDR3 is TGTGCCAGCAGCAACTCCGGGACAGGGTTTCTCGAGCAGTACTTC. Amino acids: CASSNSGTGFLEQYF.

V is TRBV5-1 and J is TRBJ1-1; D is unresolved. Germline V lookup: CDR1 SGHRS, CDR2 YFSETQ. This CDR3 is built from 15 residues. Trimming cost V 0 bases and J 1 base, with 10 bases left between them. The CDR3 is CASSLEAVGNTEAFF. The CDR3 DNA follows: TGCGCCAGCAGCTTGGAGGCGGTGGGGAACACTGAAGCTTTCTTT.

This sequence joins TRBV7-9 and TRBJ2-3; no firm D call. The CDR3 runs to 16 residues. Germline CDR1 is SEHNR and CDR2 is FQNEAQ (reference sequence). V was trimmed by 5 bases and J by 0 bases, leaving 15 bases between them. CDR3 region: CASSPSAGSSTDTQYF. CDR3 nucleotide sequence: TGTGCCAGCAGCCCGTCGGCTGGATCTAGCACAGATACGCAGTATTTT.

The chain combines TRBV10-2 with TRBJ2-7; D remains unclear. V was trimmed by 0 bases and J by 5 bases, leaving 11 bases between them. The CDR3 is 14 residues long. Germline CDR1 WSHSY, CDR2 SAAADI. CDR3 protein: CASSESDYWDEQYF. For the CDR3, the DNA is TGCGCCAGCAGTGAGTCAGATTATTGGGACGAGCAGTACTTC.